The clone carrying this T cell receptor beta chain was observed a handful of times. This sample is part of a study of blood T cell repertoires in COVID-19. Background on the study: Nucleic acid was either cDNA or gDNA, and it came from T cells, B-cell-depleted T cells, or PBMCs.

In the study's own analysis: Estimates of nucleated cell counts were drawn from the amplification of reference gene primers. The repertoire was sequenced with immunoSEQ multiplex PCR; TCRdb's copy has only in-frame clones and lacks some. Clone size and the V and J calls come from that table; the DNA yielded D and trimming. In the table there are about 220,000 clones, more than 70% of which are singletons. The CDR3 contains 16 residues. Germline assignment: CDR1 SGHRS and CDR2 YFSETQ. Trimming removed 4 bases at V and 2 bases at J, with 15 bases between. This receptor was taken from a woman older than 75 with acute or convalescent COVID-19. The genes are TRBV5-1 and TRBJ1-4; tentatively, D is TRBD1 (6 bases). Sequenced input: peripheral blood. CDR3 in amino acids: CASSTQGGRTNEKLFF. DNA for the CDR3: TGCGCCAGCAGCACACAGGGAGGGAGGACTAATGAAAAACTGTTTTTT. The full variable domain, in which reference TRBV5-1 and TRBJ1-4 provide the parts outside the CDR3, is KAGVTQTPRYLIKTRGQQVTLSCSPISGHRSVSWYQQTPGQGLQFLFEYFSETQRNKGNFPGRFSGRQFSNSRSEMNVSTLELGDSALYLCASSTQGGRTNEKLFFGSGTQLSVL.